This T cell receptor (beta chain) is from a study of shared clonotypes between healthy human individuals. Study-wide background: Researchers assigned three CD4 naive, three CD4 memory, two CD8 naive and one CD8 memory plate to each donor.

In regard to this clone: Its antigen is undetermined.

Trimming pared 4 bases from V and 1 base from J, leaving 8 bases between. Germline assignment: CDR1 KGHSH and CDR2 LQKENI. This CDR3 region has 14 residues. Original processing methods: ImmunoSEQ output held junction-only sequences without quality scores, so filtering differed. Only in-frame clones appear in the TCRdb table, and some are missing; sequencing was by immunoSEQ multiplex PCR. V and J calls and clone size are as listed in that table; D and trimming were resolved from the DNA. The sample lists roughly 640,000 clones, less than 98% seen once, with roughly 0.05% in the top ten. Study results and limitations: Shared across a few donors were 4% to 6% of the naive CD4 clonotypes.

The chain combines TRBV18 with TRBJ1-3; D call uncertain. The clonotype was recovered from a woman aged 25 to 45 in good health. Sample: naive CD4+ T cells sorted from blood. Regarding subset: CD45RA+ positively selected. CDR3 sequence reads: CASSLGQSGNTIYF. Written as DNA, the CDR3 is TGTGCCAGCTCACTCGGGCAATCTGGAAACACCATATATTTT.